Listed below are T cell receptor beta chains from one sample, sequenced in a study of blood T cells in healthy people across ages. From the 5' RACE reads, TCRdb called clonotypes with MiXCR, one entry per CDR3 protein. This table has approximately 780,000 distinct CDR3 sequences, about 26% appearing once. The data also belong to a second study, concerning T cells of mothers and their children.

Sequencing was done on a sample of blood. Every receptor here comes from a boy aged 10-17 years in good health. Both conserved end residues are part of each CDR3. The order of the fields is D gene, clone size, V gene, J gene, CDR3 protein, CDR3 DNA. A D gene is named only where the DNA matches it firmly. Clone size is stated in some rows and not others, as once, few, many or a class when expanded.

TRBD2,-,TRBV6-1,TRBJ2-7,CASRGYGLAGQFSYEQYF,TGTGCCAGCAGGGGATACGGACTAGCGGGGCAATTCTCCTACGAGCAGTACTTC
-,-,TRBV15,TRBJ2-4,CATSRGGAKNIQYF,TGTGCCACCAGCAGAGGGGGGGCCAAAAACATTCAGTACTTC
-,-,TRBV5-1,TRBJ2-1,CASTLGPLDEQFF,TGCGCCAGCACCTTGGGACCCTTGGATGAGCAGTTCTTC
-,-,TRBV11-2,TRBJ1-3,CASSLWNTIYF,TGTGCCAGCAGCTTATGGAACACCATATATTTT
TRBD1,-,TRBV25-1,TRBJ2-1,CASGPQGVDEQFF,TGTGCCAGCGGTCCACAGGGGGTTGATGAGCAGTTCTTC
TRBD2,few,TRBV7-6,TRBJ2-1,CASSLLAGGQGEQFF,TGTGCCAGCAGCTTACTAGCGGGGGGGCAGGGTGAGCAGTTCTTC
-,-,TRBV11-2,TRBJ2-7,CASSSPYSTGEQYF,TGTGCCAGCAGCTCCCCTTATTCGACAGGCGAGCAGTACTTC
-,-,TRBV7-2,TRBJ2-3,CASSLDRFSTDTQYF,TGTGCCAGCAGCTTAGACCGGTTTAGCACAGATACGCAGTATTTT
TRBD2,-,TRBV20-1,TRBJ2-5,CSARTGLAWETQYF,TGCAGTGCTAGAACGGGACTAGCTTGGGAGACCCAGTACTTC
TRBD1,-,TRBV20-1,TRBJ2-1,CSAKGTAYNEQFF,TGCAGTGCTAAAGGGACAGCCTACAATGAGCAGTTCTTC
-,-,TRBV7-9,TRBJ2-2,CASSLARSRDTGELFF,TGTGCCAGCAGCTTAGCTCGGAGCAGGGACACCGGGGAGCTGTTTTTT
TRBD1,few,TRBV4-2,TRBJ1-4,CASSQGQGPREKLFF,TGTGCCAGCAGCCAAGGACAGGGCCCTCGAGAAAAACTGTTTTTT
TRBD1,few,TRBV12-3/TRBV12-4,TRBJ1-2,CASTRTGHYTF,TGTGCCAGCACCCGGACAGGGCACTACACCTTC
TRBD1,once,TRBV29-1,TRBJ1-5,CSGATGGGQPQHF,TGCAGCGGGGCGACAGGGGGCGGTCAGCCCCAGCATTTT
TRBD1,-,TRBV14,TRBJ2-5,CASSQDRDRPFKETQYF,TGTGCCAGCAGCCAGGACCGGGACAGGCCTTTCAAAGAGACCCAGTACTTC
-,-,TRBV10-3,TRBJ1-1,CAISESGDPEAFF,TGTGCCATCAGTGAGTCTGGGGACCCTGAAGCTTTCTTT
-,few,TRBV6-1,TRBJ2-5,CASSDWGMGGTQYF,TGTGCCAGCAGTGATTGGGGGATGGGGGGGACCCAGTACTTC
TRBD1,once,TRBV10-3,TRBJ1-2,CAISEDSGDRVYGYTF,TGTGCCATCAGTGAAGATTCAGGGGACAGGGTGTATGGCTACACCTTC
-,-,TRBV7-3,TRBJ1-6,CASSVQGGWNSPLHF,TGTGCCAGCAGCGTCCAGGGAGGGTGGAATTCACCCCTCCACTTT
TRBD1,few,TRBV29-1,TRBJ2-7,CSVKGDRIDEQYF,TGCAGCGTTAAAGGGGACAGGATCGACGAGCAGTACTTC
-,-,TRBV4-1,TRBJ1-4,CASSQGSGKRKEKLFF,TGCGCCAGCAGCCAAGGGAGCGGTAAAAGGAAGGAAAAACTGTTTTTT
-,-,TRBV5-5,TRBJ1-6,CASSQGISFSYNSPLHF,TGTGCCAGCAGCCAGGGGATCTCGTTCTCCTATAATTCACCCCTCCACTTT
TRBD1,few,TRBV10-3,TRBJ2-7,CAISHTGTGGYEQYF,TGTGCCATCAGTCATACCGGGACAGGAGGATACGAGCAGTACTTC
-,few,TRBV29-1,TRBJ2-5,CGVVPGETQYF,TGCGGCGTTGTGCCGGGGGAGACCCAGTACTTC
TRBD2,-,TRBV7-9,TRBJ2-1,CASSWTSGRGRNEQFF,TGTGCCAGCAGCTGGACTAGCGGGAGGGGGAGGAATGAGCAGTTCTTC
TRBD1,few,TRBV14,TRBJ1-2,CASSQDPGQGSYGYTF,TGTGCCAGCAGCCAAGATCCGGGACAGGGGAGCTATGGCTACACCTTC
TRBD2,few,TRBV10-3,TRBJ2-2,CAISEASGGAGTGELFF,TGTGCCATCAGTGAAGCCAGCGGGGGGGCCGGTACCGGGGAGCTGTTTTTT
TRBD1,-,TRBV5-1,TRBJ1-2,CASSLQAGGTGYTF,TGCGCCAGCAGCTTGCAGGCAGGGGGCACCGGCTACACCTTC
TRBD2,few,TRBV29-1,TRBJ2-7,CSVEELAGGRYEQYF,TGCAGCGTTGAAGAATTAGCGGGGGGGCGGTACGAGCAGTACTTC
TRBD2,-,TRBV3-1,TRBJ2-7,CASSHSGGVHEQYF,TGTGCCAGCAGCCACTCGGGGGGAGTGCACGAGCAGTACTTC
TRBD2,few,TRBV6-5,TRBJ2-5,CASSSNSGGGETQYF,TGTGCCAGCAGTTCTAATAGCGGGGGAGGTGAGACCCAGTACTTC
TRBD1,-,TRBV6-5,TRBJ1-5,CASSQGGSPNQPQHF,TGTGCCAGCAGCCAAGGGGGCTCGCCTAATCAGCCCCAGCATTTT
-,-,TRBV5-1,TRBJ2-6,CASSSGRNSGANVLTF,TGCGCCAGCAGTTCCGGACGAAACTCTGGGGCCAACGTCCTGACTTTC
TRBD1,-,TRBV10-3,TRBJ1-3,CAISATGDRYTIYF,TGTGCCATCAGTGCGACAGGGGATAGATACACCATATATTTT
-,few,TRBV2,TRBJ2-1,CASSEGGRRYNEQFF,TGTGCCAGCAGTGAAGGAGGGAGACGCTACAATGAGCAGTTCTTC
-,once,TRBV7-6,TRBJ1-4,CASSLEPGGEKLFF,TGTGCCAGCAGCTTGGAACCGGGAGGGGAAAAACTGTTTTTT
TRBD1,-,TRBV7-9,TRBJ2-7,CASSRQGRSYEQYF,TGTGCCAGCAGCCGACAGGGGCGCTCCTACGAGCAGTACTTC
-,-,TRBV10-1,TRBJ2-5,CASSPNKETQYF,TGCGCCAGCAGTCCCAATAAGGAGACCCAGTACTTC
-,-,TRBV3-1,TRBJ1-6,CASSQAPQGGSPLHF,TGTGCCAGCAGCCAAGCCCCCCAGGGAGGGTCACCCCTCCACTTT
TRBD1,few,TRBV12-5,TRBJ1-3,CASGLVYRGLSSGNTIYF,TGTGCTAGTGGTTTGGTGTACAGGGGCCTGAGCTCTGGAAACACCATATATTTT
-,few,TRBV20-1,TRBJ1-3,CSAMGHTTGNTIYF,TGCAGTGCAATGGGACATACAACTGGAAACACCATATATTTT
TRBD2,many,TRBV18,TRBJ2-5,CASSPGTRRETQYF,TGTGCCAGCTCACCCGGGACTAGGAGAGAGACCCAGTACTTC
-,-,TRBV5-1,TRBJ2-3,CASSLVSRPDTQYF,TGCGCCAGCAGCTTGGTTAGCCGCCCAGATACGCAGTATTTT
TRBD1,-,TRBV27,TRBJ1-2,CASSQTGADYGYTF,TGTGCCAGCAGCCAAACAGGGGCCGACTATGGCTACACCTTC